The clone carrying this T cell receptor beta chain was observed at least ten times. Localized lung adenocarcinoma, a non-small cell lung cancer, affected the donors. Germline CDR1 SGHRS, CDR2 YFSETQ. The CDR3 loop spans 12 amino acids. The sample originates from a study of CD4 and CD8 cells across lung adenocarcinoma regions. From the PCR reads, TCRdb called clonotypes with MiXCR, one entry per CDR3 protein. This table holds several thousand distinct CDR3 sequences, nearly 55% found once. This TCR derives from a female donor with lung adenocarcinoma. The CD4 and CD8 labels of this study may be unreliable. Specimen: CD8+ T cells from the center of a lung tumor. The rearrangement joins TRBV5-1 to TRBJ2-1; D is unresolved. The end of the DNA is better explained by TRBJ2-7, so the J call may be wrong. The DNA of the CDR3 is TGCGCCAGCAGCCCTACGAGGAATGAGCAGTACTTC. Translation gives CASSPTRNEQYF.